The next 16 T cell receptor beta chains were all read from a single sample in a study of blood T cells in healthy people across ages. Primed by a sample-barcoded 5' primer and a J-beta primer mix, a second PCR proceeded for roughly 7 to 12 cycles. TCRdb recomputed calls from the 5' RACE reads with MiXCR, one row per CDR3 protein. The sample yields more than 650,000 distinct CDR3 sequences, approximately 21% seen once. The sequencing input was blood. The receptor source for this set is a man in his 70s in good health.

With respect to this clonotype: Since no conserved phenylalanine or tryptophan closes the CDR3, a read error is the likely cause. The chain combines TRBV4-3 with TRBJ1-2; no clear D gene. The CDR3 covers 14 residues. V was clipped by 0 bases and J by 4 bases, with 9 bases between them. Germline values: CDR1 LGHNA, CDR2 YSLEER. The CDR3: CASSQDFEGYGYTV. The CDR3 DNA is TGCGCCAGCAGCCAAGATTTCGAAGGCTATGGCTACACCGTC.

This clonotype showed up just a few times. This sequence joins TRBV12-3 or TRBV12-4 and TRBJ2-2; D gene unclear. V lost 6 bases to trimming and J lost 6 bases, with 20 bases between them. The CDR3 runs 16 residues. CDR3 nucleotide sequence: TGTGCCAGCAGACGTTTAAGCGCGGATTCTCCCGGGGAGCTGTTTTTT. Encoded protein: CASRRLSADSPGELFF.

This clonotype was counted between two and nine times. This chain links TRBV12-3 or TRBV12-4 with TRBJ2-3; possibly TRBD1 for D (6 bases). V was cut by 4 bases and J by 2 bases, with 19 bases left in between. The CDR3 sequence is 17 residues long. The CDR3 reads CASSWGPTGMDTDTQYF. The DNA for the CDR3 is TGTGCCAGCAGTTGGGGACCGACAGGAATGGACACAGATACGCAGTATTTT.

CDR3 sequence reads: CASSYPGSQTSTDTQYF. CDR3 nucleotides: TGTGCCAGCAGCTACCCCGGCAGTCAGACTAGCACAGATACGCAGTATTTT. The V call is TRBV7-8, the J call TRBJ2-3; D is uncertain. CDR1 is SGHVS and CDR2 is FQNEAQ in the germline V gene. The V end lost 4 bases, the J end lost 0 bases, and 17 bases lay between the germline ends. The CDR3 contains 17 residues.

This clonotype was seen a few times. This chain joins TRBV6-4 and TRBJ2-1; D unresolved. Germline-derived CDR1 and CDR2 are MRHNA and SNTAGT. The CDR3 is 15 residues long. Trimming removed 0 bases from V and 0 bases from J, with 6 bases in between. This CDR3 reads CASSDSSSSYNEQFF. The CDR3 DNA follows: TGTGCCAGCAGTGACTCTTCGAGCTCCTACAATGAGCAGTTCTTC.

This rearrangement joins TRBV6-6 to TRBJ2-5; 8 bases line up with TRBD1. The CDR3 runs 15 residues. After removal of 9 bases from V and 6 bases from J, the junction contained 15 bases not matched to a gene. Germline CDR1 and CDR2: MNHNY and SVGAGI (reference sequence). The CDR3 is CASEDRAVKRKTQYF. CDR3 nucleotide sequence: TGTGCCAGTGAGGACAGGGCGGTAAAGAGGAAGACCCAGTACTTC.

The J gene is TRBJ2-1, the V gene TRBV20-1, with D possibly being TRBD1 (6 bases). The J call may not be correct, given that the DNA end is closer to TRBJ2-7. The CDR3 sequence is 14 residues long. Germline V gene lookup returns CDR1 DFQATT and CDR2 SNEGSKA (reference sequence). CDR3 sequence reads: CSASLWTDTYEQYF. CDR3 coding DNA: TGCAGTGCTAGTCTTTGGACAGATACCTACGAGCAGTACTTC.

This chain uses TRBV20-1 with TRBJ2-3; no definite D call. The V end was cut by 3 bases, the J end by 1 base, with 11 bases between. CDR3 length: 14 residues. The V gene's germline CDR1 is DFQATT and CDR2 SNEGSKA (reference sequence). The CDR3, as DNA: TGCAGTGCTAGCTCAAGTGACGGCACAGATACGCAGTATTTT. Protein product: CSASSSDGTDTQYF.

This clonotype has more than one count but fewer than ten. The CDR3 sequence is CSARSGLGADTQYF. CDR3 sequence (DNA): TGCAGTGCTAGATCCGGCCTCGGGGCAGATACGCAGTATTTT. The chain has TRBV20-1 and TRBJ2-3; the D gene is possibly TRBD2 (5 bases). The germline gives CDR1 DFQATT, CDR2 SNEGSKA (reference sequence). The CDR3 totals 14 residues. V lost 2 bases and J 4 bases, leaving 13 bases between the germline ends.

The CDR3 here is CASSLNRGNQPQHF. Written as DNA, the CDR3 is TGTGCCAGCAGCTTAAATAGGGGCAATCAGCCCCAGCATTTT. This chain links TRBV28 with TRBJ1-5, with D unclear. This CDR3 comprises 14 residues. Between the trimmed V and J ends, which lost 6 bases and 2 bases, there was a span of 11 bases. Germline V CDR1 and CDR2: MDHEN, SYDVKM.

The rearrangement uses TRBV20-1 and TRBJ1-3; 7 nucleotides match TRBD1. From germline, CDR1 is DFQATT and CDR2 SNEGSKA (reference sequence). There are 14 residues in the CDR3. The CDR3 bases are TGCAGCGTAAACAGGGGTGGAGGTGGAAACACCATATATTTT. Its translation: CSVNRGGGGNTIYF.

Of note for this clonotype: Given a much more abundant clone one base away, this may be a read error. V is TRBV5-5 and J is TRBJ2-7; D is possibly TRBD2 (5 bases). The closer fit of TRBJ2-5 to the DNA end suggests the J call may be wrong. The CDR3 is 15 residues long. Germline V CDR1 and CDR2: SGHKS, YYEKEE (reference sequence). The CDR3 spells CASSLEGSRQGTQYF. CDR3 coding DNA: TGTGCCAGCAGCTTGGAAGGGAGTAGGCAAGGGACCCAGTACTTC.

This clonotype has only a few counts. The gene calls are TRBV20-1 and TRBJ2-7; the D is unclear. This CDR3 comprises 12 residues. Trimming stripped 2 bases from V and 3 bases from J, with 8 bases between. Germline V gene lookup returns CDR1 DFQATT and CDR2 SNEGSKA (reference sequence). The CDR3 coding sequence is TGCAGTGCTAGACCGGACGGCTACGAGCAGTACTTC. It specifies CSARPDGYEQYF.

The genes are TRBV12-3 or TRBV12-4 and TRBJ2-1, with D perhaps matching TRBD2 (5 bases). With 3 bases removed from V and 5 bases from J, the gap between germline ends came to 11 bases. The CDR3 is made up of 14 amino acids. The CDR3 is CASSLGVVDNEQFF. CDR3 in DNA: TGTGCCAGCAGTTTGGGAGTGGTCGACAATGAGCAGTTCTTC.

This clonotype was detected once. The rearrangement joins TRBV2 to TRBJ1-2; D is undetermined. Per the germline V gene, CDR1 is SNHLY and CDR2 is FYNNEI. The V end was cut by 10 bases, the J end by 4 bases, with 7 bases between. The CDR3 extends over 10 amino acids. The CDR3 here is CATGVYGYTF. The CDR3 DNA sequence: TGTGCCACCGGGGTCTATGGCTACACCTTC.

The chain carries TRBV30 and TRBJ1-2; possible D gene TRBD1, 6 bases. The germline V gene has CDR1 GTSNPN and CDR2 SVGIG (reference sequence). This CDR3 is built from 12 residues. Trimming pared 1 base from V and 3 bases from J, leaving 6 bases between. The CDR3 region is CAWSDRDYGYTF. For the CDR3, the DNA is TGTGCCTGGAGTGACAGGGACTATGGCTACACCTTC.